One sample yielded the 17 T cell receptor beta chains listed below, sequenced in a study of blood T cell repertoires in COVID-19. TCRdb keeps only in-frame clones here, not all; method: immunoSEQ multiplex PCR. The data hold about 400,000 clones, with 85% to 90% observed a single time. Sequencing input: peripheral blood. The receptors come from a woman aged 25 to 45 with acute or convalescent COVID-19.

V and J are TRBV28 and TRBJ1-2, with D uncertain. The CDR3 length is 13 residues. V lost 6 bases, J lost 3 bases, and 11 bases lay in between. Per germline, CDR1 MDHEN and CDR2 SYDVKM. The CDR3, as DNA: TGTGCCAGCAGCCTGGCCGGGGACTATGGCTACACCTTC. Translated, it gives CASSLAGDYGYTF.

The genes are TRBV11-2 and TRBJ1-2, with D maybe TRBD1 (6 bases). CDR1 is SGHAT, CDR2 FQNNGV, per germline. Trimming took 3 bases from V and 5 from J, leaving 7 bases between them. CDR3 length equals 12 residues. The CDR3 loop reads CASSLTGYGYTF. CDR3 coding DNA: TGTGCCAGCAGCTTGACAGGTTATGGCTACACCTTC. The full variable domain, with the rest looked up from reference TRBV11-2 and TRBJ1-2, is EAGVAQSPRYKIIEKRQSVAFWCNPISGHATLYWYQQILGQGPKLLIQFQNNGVVDDSQLPKDRFSAERLKGVDSTLKIQPAKLEDSAVYLCASSLTGYGYTFGSGTRLTVV.

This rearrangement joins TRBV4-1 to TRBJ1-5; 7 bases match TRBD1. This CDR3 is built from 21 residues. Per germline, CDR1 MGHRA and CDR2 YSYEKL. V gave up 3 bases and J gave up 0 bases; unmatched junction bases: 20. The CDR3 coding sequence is TGCGCCAGCAGCCAGAGGTGGGTACAGGGGCGCTTTCAAGATAGCAATCAGCCCCAGCATTTT. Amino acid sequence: CASSQRWVQGRFQDSNQPQHF.

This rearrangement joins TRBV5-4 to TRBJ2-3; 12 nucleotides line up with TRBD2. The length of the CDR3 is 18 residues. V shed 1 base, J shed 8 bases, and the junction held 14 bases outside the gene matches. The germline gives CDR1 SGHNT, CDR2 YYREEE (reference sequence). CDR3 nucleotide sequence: TGTGCCAGCAGCTTGTCAACTCTAGCGGGGGGGCAGGGTGGTACGCAGTATTTT. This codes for CASSLSTLAGGQGGTQYF.

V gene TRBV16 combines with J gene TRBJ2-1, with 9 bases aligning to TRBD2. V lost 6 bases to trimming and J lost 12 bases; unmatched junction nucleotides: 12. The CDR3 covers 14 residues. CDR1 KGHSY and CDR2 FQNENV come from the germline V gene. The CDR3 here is CASSLAGAALGQFF. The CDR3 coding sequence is TGTGCCAGCAGTTTAGCGGGAGCTGCCTTGGGGCAGTTCTTC.

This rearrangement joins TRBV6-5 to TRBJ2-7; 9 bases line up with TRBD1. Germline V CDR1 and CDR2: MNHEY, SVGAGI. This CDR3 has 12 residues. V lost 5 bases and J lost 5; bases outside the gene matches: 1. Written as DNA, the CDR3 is TGTGCCAGCAGTAACAGGGGGCACGAGCAGTACTTC. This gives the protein CASSNRGHEQYF.

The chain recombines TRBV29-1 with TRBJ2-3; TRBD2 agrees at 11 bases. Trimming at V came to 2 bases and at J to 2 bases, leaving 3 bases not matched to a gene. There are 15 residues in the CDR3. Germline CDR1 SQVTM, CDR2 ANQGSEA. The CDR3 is CSVESSGGITDTQYF. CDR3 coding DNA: TGCAGCGTTGAATCTAGCGGGGGGATCACAGATACGCAGTATTTT.

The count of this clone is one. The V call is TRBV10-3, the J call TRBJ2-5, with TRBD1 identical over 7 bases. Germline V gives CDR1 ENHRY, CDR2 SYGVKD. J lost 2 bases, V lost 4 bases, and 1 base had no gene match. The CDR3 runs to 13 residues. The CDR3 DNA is TGTGCCATCAGTGTGACAGGGCAAGAGACCCAGTACTTC. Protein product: CAISVTGQETQYF.

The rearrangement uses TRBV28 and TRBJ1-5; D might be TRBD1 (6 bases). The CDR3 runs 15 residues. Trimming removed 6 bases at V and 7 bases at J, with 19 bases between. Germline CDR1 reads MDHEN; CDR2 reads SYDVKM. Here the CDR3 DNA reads TGTGCCAGCAGACCCCTTGACAGGACGGGACAGCCCCAGCATTTT. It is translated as CASRPLDRTGQPQHF.

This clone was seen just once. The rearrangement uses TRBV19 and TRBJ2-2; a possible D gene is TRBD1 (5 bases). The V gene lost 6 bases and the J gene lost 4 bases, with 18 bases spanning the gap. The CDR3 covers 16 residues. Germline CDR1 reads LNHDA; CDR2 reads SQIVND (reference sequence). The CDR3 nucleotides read TGTGCCAGTAGGGCGGAACAGGAAGTCGGCACCGGGGAGCTGTTTTTT. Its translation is CASRAEQEVGTGELFF.

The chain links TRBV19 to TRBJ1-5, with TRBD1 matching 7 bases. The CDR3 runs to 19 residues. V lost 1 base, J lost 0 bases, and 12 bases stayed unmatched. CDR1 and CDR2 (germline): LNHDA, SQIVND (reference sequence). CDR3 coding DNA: TGTGCCAGTAGTATAGTGGCAGGACAGGCGGGAATTAGCAATCAGCCCCAGCATTTT. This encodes CASSIVAGQAGISNQPQHF. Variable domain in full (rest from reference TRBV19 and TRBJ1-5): DGGITQSPKYLFRKEGQNVTLSCEQNLNHDAMYWYRQDPGQGLRLIYYSQIVNDFQKGDIAEGYSVSREKKESFPLTVTSAQKNPTAFYLCASSIVAGQAGISNQPQHFGDGTRLSIL.

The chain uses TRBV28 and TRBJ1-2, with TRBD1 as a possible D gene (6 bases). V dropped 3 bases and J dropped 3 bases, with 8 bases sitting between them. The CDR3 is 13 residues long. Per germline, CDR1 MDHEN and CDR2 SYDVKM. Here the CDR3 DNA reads TGTGCCAGCAGTTTTCAGGGGCACTATGGCTACACCTTC. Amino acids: CASSFQGHYGYTF.

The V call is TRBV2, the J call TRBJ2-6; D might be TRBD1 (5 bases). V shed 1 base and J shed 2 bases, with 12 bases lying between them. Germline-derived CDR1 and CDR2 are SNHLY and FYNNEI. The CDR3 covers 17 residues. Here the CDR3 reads CASSEDFYRTGANVLTF. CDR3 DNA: TGTGCCAGCAGTGAAGACTTCTACAGGACTGGGGCCAACGTCCTGACTTTC.

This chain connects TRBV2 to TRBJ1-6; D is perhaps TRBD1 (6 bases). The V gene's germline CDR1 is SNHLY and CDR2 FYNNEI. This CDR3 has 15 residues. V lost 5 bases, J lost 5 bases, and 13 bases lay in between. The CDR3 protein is CASSNFQGHNSPLHF. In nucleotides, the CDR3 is TGTGCCAGCAGTAACTTCCAGGGGCATAATTCACCCCTCCACTTT.

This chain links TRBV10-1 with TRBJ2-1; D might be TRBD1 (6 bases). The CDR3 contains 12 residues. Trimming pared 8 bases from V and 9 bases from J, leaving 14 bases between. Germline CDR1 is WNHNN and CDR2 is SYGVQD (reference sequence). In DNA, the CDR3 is TGCGCCAGCGGTCAGGGGATCGGTGAGCAGTTCTTC. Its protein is CASGQGIGEQFF.

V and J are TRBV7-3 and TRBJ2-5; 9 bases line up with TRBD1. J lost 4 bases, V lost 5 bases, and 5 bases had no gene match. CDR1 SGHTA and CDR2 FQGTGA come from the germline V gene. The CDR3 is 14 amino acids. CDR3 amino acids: CASSRSGQGETQYF. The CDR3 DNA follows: TGTGCCAGCAGCCGTTCGGGACAGGGAGAGACCCAGTACTTC.

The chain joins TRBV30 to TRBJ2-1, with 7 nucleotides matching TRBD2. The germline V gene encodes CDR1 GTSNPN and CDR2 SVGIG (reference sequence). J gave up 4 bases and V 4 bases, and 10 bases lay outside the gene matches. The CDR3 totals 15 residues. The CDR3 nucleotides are TGTGCCTGGAAATCGCGGGGGATACCTTACAATGAGCAGTTCTTC. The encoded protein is CAWKSRGIPYNEQFF.